This T cell receptor (beta chain) was documented in a study of blood T cell repertoires in COVID-19. Study as a whole: Samples representing acute and convalescent COVID-19 were sourced from the United States, Italy and Spain.

The V gene lost 0 bases and the J gene lost 2 bases, with 5 bases spanning the gap. The CDR3 is made up of 13 amino acids. The germline CDR1 and CDR2 sequences are LNHDA and SQIVND (reference sequence). Sequencing was performed with immunoSEQ multiplex PCR; in TCRdb, only in-frame clones are kept and a portion is missing. This repertoire shows some 180,000 clones, 88% found once; its top ten account for around 2%. The chain uses TRBV19 and TRBJ2-7; D gene uncertain. Sequencing was done on a sample of peripheral blood. This TCR was recovered from a man aged 45-60 years who had recovered from COVID-19. This CDR3 is CASSIDATYEQYF. The CDR3 coding sequence is TGTGCCAGTAGTATAGATGCGACCTACGAGCAGTACTTC.